This T cell receptor beta chain was retrieved from a study of CD8+CD57+ T cells in acquired aplastic anemia. Looked up from germline, CDR1 is SGHNT and CDR2 is YYREEE (reference sequence). This CDR3 spans 14 amino acids. The V gene end was trimmed by 2 bases and the J gene end by 4 bases; junction bases not matched to a gene: 3. Overall study results and limits: Patients and controls were not found to differ significantly in CD8+ Simpson's diversity. In common between the patients and the controls were around 29 CD8+ CDR3 sequences.

The authors sequenced patients whose flow cytometry had shown CD8+CD57+ cell expansion. On this clonotype itself: Its antigen is unknown.

Investigators profiled TCR beta VDJ and CDR3 from genomic DNA template. TCRdb processed the reads anew with MiXCR; each CDR3 protein has one entry. This sample has hundreds of thousands of distinct CDR3 sequences; approximately 32% occur once, and the top ten carry nearly 0.85%. The sequenced sample was sorted CD4+, CD8+, or CD8+CD57+ T cells (not recorded which) from PBMCs. The J gene is TRBJ1-3, the V gene TRBV5-4; 7 positions agree with TRBD1. The sequence came from a human donor with aplastic anemia. The CDR3 bases are TGTGCCAGCAGCTTTAAGGGGGCAGGAAACACCATATATTTT. Protein sequence: CASSFKGAGNTIYF.